The source of this T cell receptor (beta chain) is a study of T cells in Graves' hyperthyroidism and ophthalmopathy. The CDR3 contains 12 residues. Germline loops: CDR1 SGHTA, CDR2 FQGNSA. The trim removed 4 bases at V and 7 bases at J, leaving 4 bases unmatched. Note on this clonotype: Its specificity is unknown. This may be a read error, as it is one base from a much larger clone.

Together with thyroid ultrasound, orbital computed tomography, serum thyroxine and TRAb, clinical symptoms were used for diagnoses. 8.5 to 10 ml of fresh peripheral blood supplied the PBMCs. What was amplified from RNA transcripts were TCR beta CDR3 regions. The study used the HTBI primer set for a first-round RT-PCR of the TCR CDR3. Each CDR3 protein is one row after TCRdb ran MiXCR on the multiplex PCR reads. The repertoire holds 700,000 to 850,000 distinct CDR3 sequences, with around a third as singletons. Study-wide results and limits: In blood, most of the thyroid clonotypes expanded above 0.001 were also present. The model's output predicted ophthalmopathy at a median of roughly 6.9 months prior to onset.

This sequence joins TRBV7-2 and TRBJ2-7; 7 nucleotides match TRBD2. This clonotype originated in a woman in her thirties or forties with Graves' hyperthyroidism. The sequencing input was blood. CDR3 region: CASSSTSREQYF. CDR3 in DNA: TGTGCCAGCAGCTCGACTAGCCGGGAGCAGTACTTC.